Listed here are 2 T cell receptor beta chains from one sample, sequenced in a study of tumor-infiltrating lymphocytes in primary liver carcinoma. TCR beta cDNA came from approximately 0.55 ug total RNA, primed with a constant-region primer. Each TCR beta library was derived from three nested multiplex PCR rounds that employed slightly modified ARM-PCR. PCR rounds one and two used TRBV1-TRBV30 forward primers with a C-beta reverse primer for 10 cycles each. TCRdb fed the multiplex PCR reads into MiXCR, producing one record per CDR3 protein. The data hold under 110,000 distinct CDR3 sequences, with approximately 70% observed a single time. RNA and DNA were co-extracted from around 18-30 mg of unsorted bulk tissue. The source material was liver tumor tissue from sampling region 2. As to subset: tumor region T2, inferior pole. Receptors were obtained from a woman in her fifties or sixties with primary liver carcinoma and hepatitis B virus infection.

Details on this clonotype: One end of the junction is discordant with germline, which a read error may explain. The chain uses TRBV12-3 or TRBV12-4 and TRBJ1-5; D call uncertain. The CDR3 is 13 amino acids. CDR3 in amino acids: CASGLVGNQPRHF. The CDR3 DNA follows: TGTGCCAGCGGTTTAGTAGGAAATCAGCCCCGGCATTTT.

The chain's CDR3 is CASSITSGRIRETQYF. CDR3 DNA sequence: TGTGCCAGTAGTATAACTAGCGGGAGAATAAGGGAGACCCAGTACTTC. The chain employs TRBV19 and TRBJ2-5; 11 nucleotides align to TRBD2. In germline, CDR1 is LNHDA, CDR2 SQIVND (reference sequence). V shed 2 bases and J 5 bases; nucleotides not matched to a gene: 7. The CDR3 sequence is 16 residues long.